Below are 8 T cell receptor beta chains sequenced from a single sample in a study of metastatic and nonmetastatic thyroid tumors. TCRdb re-called clones from the PCR reads using MiXCR. This table has approximately 25,000 clones, more than 14% appearing once. Patients underwent thyroid surgery, and none had received any treatment before it. Sample: blood. The receptors here all came from a male donor with papillary thyroid cancer or a benign thyroid nodule (not recorded which). Some clones in this sample may be carry-over from other donors' samples.

This clone occurred many times. The rearrangement uses TRBV19 and TRBJ1-2; 8 bases match TRBD1. Germline CDR1 is LNHDA and CDR2 is SQIVND (reference sequence). Unmatched junction bases numbered 9, after V lost 8 bases and J lost 1 base. The CDR3 consists of 15 residues. The CDR3 DNA is TGTGCCAGTTCCACCGGACAGGGCGGTAACTATGGCTACACCTTC. Its translation: CASSTGQGGNYGYTF.

This clone was picked up many times. V usage is TRBV19 and J usage is TRBJ1-5, with D unresolved. CDR3 size: 16 residues. CDR1 LNHDA and CDR2 SQIVND come from the germline V gene (reference sequence). V gave up 8 bases and J gave up 2 bases, with 19 bases separating them. The CDR3 DNA is TGTGCCAGTTCTTATGGCAGCCTGATAGGCAATCAGCCCCAGCATTTT. The encoded protein is CASSYGSLIGNQPQHF.

This chain links TRBV7-3 with TRBJ2-7, with a tentative D call TRBD1 (5 bases). Germline-derived CDR1 and CDR2 are SGHTA and FQGTGA. V shed 5 bases and J shed 2 bases, with 10 bases lying between them. The CDR3 is 13 residues long. The CDR3 region is CASSLGHPYEQYF. For the CDR3, the DNA is TGTGCCAGCAGCCTCGGACATCCCTACGAGCAGTACTTC.

This clone occurred many times. V usage is TRBV3-1 and J usage is TRBJ2-3, with TRBD2 matching 9 bases. V lost 6 bases and J lost 1; bases outside the gene matches: 2. The CDR3 is 14 amino acids. Germline V gene data show CDR1 as LGHDT and CDR2 as YNNKEL (reference sequence). The CDR3 protein is CASRRGGRTDTQYF. CDR3 DNA: TGTGCCAGCAGGCGGGGGGGCCGCACAGATACGCAGTATTTT.

A few counts support this clone. The junction shows a germline mismatch at one end, possibly a read error. Here the CDR3 reads CASTIFRDTGELFF. The DNA for the CDR3 is TGTGCCAGCACCATCTTCAGGGACACTGGGGAGCTGTTTTTT. This rearrangement joins TRBV28 to TRBJ2-2, with D maybe TRBD1 (6 bases). This CDR3 comprises 14 residues. CDR1 MDHEN and CDR2 SYDVKM come from the germline V gene.

About this clone itself: A much larger clone differs from this one at a single base, so this may be a read error. The genes are TRBV30 and TRBJ2-1; TRBD2 agrees at 8 bases. The CDR3 runs to 15 residues. After removal of 1 base from V and 8 bases from J, the junction contained 10 bases not matched to a gene. Germline V gene data show CDR1 as GTSNPN and CDR2 as SVGIG (reference sequence). The CDR3 spells CAWSETWTSIHEQFF. The CDR3 coding sequence is TGTGCCTGGAGTGAAACCTGGACTAGCATTCATGAGCAGTTCTTC.

The table lists this clone with many counts. This chain connects TRBV19 to TRBJ2-3; 8 bases align to TRBD2. CDR1 and CDR2 (germline): LNHDA, SQIVND (reference sequence). With 7 bases clipped from V and 0 bases from J, the junction kept 6 bases outside the gene matches. This CDR3 has 15 residues. The CDR3 nucleotides read TGTGCCAGTACAACTAGCGGAACTAGCACAGATACGCAGTATTTT. Translated, it gives CASTTSGTSTDTQYF.

CDR3 bases: TGTGCCAGCAGCCAAGGTTTAGGCGGCGAACCCTACGAGCAGTACTTC. As protein: CASSQGLGGEPYEQYF. The chain has TRBV4-2 and TRBJ2-7; D gene unclear. Trimming left V 1 base short and J 2 bases short, with 15 bases between. CDR1 is LGHNA, CDR2 YNFKEQ, per germline. The CDR3 totals 16 residues.